The present TCR beta chain was sequenced within a study of cytomegalovirus exposure and HLA in healthy donors. The germline CDR1 and CDR2 sequences are GTSNPN and SVGIG (reference sequence). The V end was cut by 0 bases, the J end by 6 bases, with 14 bases between. This CDR3 comprises 15 residues. As for the donors, each was a healthy bone marrow donor. The PCR ran on 60 Vbeta and 13 Jbeta primers. The protocol was immunoSEQ multiplex PCR, while the TCRdb copy is restricted to in-frame clones and leaves out a portion. In the table there are around 190,000 clones, over 70% of which are singletons. V is TRBV30 and J is TRBJ2-2; D is possibly TRBD1 (5 bases). The specimen was PBMCs. This TCR was recovered from a man aged 35 to 55 in good health and CMV-seropositive. DNA of the CDR3: TGTGCCTGGAGTGTACTAAGGGGCGCTTCCGGGGAGCTGTTTTTT. Protein sequence: CAWSVLRGASGELFF.